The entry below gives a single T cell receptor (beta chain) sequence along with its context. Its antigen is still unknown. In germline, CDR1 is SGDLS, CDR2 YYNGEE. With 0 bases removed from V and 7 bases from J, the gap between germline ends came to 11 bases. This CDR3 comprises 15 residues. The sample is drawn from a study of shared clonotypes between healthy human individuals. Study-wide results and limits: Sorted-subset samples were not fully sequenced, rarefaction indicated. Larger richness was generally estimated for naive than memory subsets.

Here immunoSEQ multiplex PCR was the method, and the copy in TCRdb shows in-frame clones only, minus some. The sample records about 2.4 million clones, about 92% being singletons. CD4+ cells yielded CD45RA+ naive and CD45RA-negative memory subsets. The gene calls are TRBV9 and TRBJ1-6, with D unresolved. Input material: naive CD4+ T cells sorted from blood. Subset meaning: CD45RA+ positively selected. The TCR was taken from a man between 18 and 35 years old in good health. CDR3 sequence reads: CASSVVDGGNSPLHF. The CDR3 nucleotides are TGTGCCAGCAGCGTAGTCGACGGTGGAAATTCACCCCTCCACTTT.